Listed below are T cell receptor beta chains from one sample, sequenced in a study of response to subunit inactivated influenza vaccine. Each CDR3 protein is one row after TCRdb ran MiXCR on the RT-PCR reads. The repertoire holds over 450,000 distinct CDR3 sequences, with under 15% as singletons. The sample consisted of PBMCs from blood, taken roughly 47 days after vaccination. The source of these receptors is a man aged 50-59 years who received an inactivated influenza vaccine. Each CDR3 is given with its conserved first and last residue. D genes are given only for firm matches. For some rows the clone size is stated as once, few or many, or as a class when expanded; others skip it.

d_call | j_call | clone_size | v_call | cdr3_aa | cdr3_nt
. | TRBJ2-7 | few | TRBV4-1 | CASSQPYSGAKNYEQYF | TGCGCCAGCAGCCAACCCTATAGCGGAGCTAAAAACTACGAGCAGTACTTC
. | TRBJ2-5 | few | TRBV20-1 | CSAFGAAHGWTQYF | TGCAGTGCATTTGGGGCGGCCCATGGGTGGACCCAGTACTTC
. | TRBJ2-1 | . | TRBV14 | CASSAGQWRSSNEQFF | TGTGCCAGCAGCGCTGGACAGTGGAGGAGTTCCAATGAGCAGTTCTTC
TRBD2 | TRBJ2-1 | few | TRBV3-1 | CASSRTSTSGRAHEQFF | TGTGCCAGCAGCCGCACCTCGACTAGCGGGAGGGCCCATGAGCAGTTCTTC
TRBD2 | TRBJ2-1 | few | TRBV20-1 | CSARWWEREVYNEQFF | TGCAGTGCTAGGTGGTGGGAGCGGGAAGTCTACAATGAGCAGTTCTTC
TRBD1 | TRBJ1-5 | many | TRBV5-1 | CASSLGTGENQPQHF | TGCGCCAGCAGCTTGGGGACAGGGGAGAATCAGCCCCAGCATTTT
. | TRBJ2-3 | . | TRBV29-1 | CSVAGTIPDTQYF | TGCAGCGTAGCCGGGACCATCCCAGATACGCAGTATTTT
. | TRBJ2-1 | . | TRBV20-1 | CSARDFGVSSYNEQFF | TGCAGTGCTAGAGATTTCGGCGTGAGCTCCTACAATGAGCAGTTCTTC
. | TRBJ1-5 | few | TRBV12-3/TRBV12-4 | CASSPGPGAQHF | TGTGCCAGCAGTCCAGGGCCCGGGGCCCAGCATTTT
TRBD2 | TRBJ2-1 | . | TRBV20-1 | CSAWELAGASSYNEQFF | TGCAGTGCCTGGGAGCTAGCGGGGGCTAGCTCCTACAATGAGCAGTTCTTC
. | TRBJ2-1 | . | TRBV30 | CAWSESYNEQFF | TGTGCCTGGAGTGAATCCTACAATGAGCAGTTCTTC
TRBD2 | TRBJ2-3 | few | TRBV20-1 | CSARPGTSGRDTQYF | TGCAGTGCTAGACCGGGGACTAGCGGGAGAGATACGCAGTATTTT
. | TRBJ1-1 | many | TRBV29-1 | CSAAGVEAFF | TGCAGCGCCGCGGGTGTTGAAGCTTTCTTT
. | TRBJ2-5 | few | TRBV5-1 | CASSLGELGETQYF | TGCGCCAGCAGCTTGGGAGAACTTGGGGAGACCCAGTACTTC
TRBD2 | TRBJ2-7 | . | TRBV9 | CASSVGASGSNEQYF | TGTGCCAGCAGCGTAGGCGCTAGCGGGAGTAACGAGCAGTACTTC
TRBD1 | TRBJ2-2 | . | TRBV4-1 | CASSQETRGPNTGELFF | TGCGCCAGCAGCCAAGAGACCAGGGGGCCAAACACCGGGGAGCTGTTTTTT
. | TRBJ2-1 | few | TRBV29-1 | CSAGPGGAYNEQFF | TGCAGCGCTGGGCCCGGAGGGGCCTACAATGAGCAGTTCTTC
TRBD2 | TRBJ2-5 | few | TRBV6-1 | CASRRLAGGQAETQYF | TGTGCCAGCAGACGACTAGCGGGGGGCCAAGCAGAGACCCAGTACTTC
. | TRBJ1-3 | . | TRBV12-3/TRBV12-4 | CASSLMWGRDTIYF | TGTGCCAGCAGTTTAATGTGGGGCCGGGACACCATATATTTT
TRBD1 | TRBJ1-1 | . | TRBV5-1 | CASSPGQGALMNTEAFF | TGCGCCAGCAGCCCGGGACAGGGGGCTTTAATGAACACTGAAGCTTTCTTT
. | TRBJ2-6 | . | TRBV6-2/TRBV6-3 | CASSRPASASGANVLTF | TGTGCCAGCAGCCGCCCTGCGTCCGCCTCTGGGGCCAACGTCCTGACTTTC
. | TRBJ1-5 | few | TRBV20-1 | CSAGRGGSLGSNQPQHF | TGCAGTGCTGGGCGGGGGGGGTCTCTCGGTAGCAATCAGCCCCAGCATTTT
. | TRBJ1-3 | many | TRBV20-1 | CSADPGPTISGNTIYF | TGCAGTGCTGATCCGGGTCCTACAATCTCTGGAAACACCATATATTTT
TRBD2 | TRBJ2-1 | . | TRBV7-3 | CASSLTGGRAYNEQFF | TGTGCCAGCAGCTTAACGGGCGGGAGGGCCTACAATGAGCAGTTCTTC
TRBD1 | TRBJ1-4 | few | TRBV9 | CASSPPGTATNEKLFF | TGTGCCAGCAGCCCCCCCGGGACAGCAACTAATGAAAAACTGTTTTTT
. | TRBJ1-2 | many | TRBV20-1 | CSARDADASNYGYTF | TGCAGTGCTAGAGATGCGGACGCAAGTAACTATGGCTACACCTTC
TRBD1 | TRBJ2-3 | few | TRBV5-1 | CASSLQGESDTQYF | TGCGCCAGCAGCTTGCAGGGGGAGTCAGATACGCAGTATTTT
. | TRBJ2-1 | . | TRBV5-1 | CASSFEGGNEQFF | TGCGCCAGCAGCTTCGAGGGTGGGAATGAGCAGTTCTTC
. | TRBJ2-1 | . | TRBV5-1 | CASSGGGGEQFF | TGCGCCAGCAGCGGCGGAGGAGGTGAGCAGTTCTTC
. | TRBJ2-7 | . | TRBV5-1 | CASSLATARTPYEQYF | TGCGCCAGCAGCTTGGCTACGGCGAGGACACCATACGAGCAGTACTTC
TRBD1 | TRBJ2-1 | . | TRBV24-1 | CATSLGQGEENKQFF | TGTGCCACCAGCCTAGGACAGGGGGAGGAGAATAAGCAGTTCTTC
TRBD2 | TRBJ2-1 | few | TRBV9 | CASSASGGLLDEQFF | TGTGCCAGCAGCGCTAGCGGGGGGTTGTTAGATGAGCAGTTCTTC
. | TRBJ1-6 | few | TRBV6-2/TRBV6-3 | CASSSWRDGVTNSPLHF | TGTGCCAGCAGCTCCTGGCGGGACGGAGTAACTAATTCACCCCTCCACTTT
TRBD2 | TRBJ2-7 | many | TRBV20-1 | CSARDWLAGGISYEQYF | TGCAGTGCTAGAGATTGGCTAGCGGGAGGAATCTCCTACGAGCAGTACTTC
. | TRBJ2-7 | . | TRBV7-2 | CASSPGSGPANEQYF | TGTGCCAGCAGCCCGGGGTCGGGACCAGCTAACGAGCAGTACTTC
TRBD1 | TRBJ2-5 | . | TRBV20-1 | CSARGDLDRGNSGETQYF | TGCAGTGCTAGGGGTGACCTTGACAGGGGGAATAGCGGTGAGACCCAGTACTTC
TRBD2 | TRBJ2-1 | . | TRBV6-2/TRBV6-3 | CASSGPRDYDRLFF | TGTGCCAGCAGTGGGCCCCGGGACTACGATCGTCTGTTCTTC
. | TRBJ2-7 | . | TRBV6-5 | CASSYVSGNYEQYF | TGTGCCAGCAGTTACGTTTCAGGGAACTACGAGCAGTACTTC
. | TRBJ2-3 | . | TRBV11-1 | CASSRGTVSADTQYF | TGTGCCAGCAGCCGGGGGACAGTTAGCGCAGATACGCAGTATTTT
. | TRBJ2-7 | . | TRBV24-1 | CATSGTGTDNSYEQYF | TGTGCCACCAGTGGAACCGGGACGGACAACTCCTACGAGCAGTACTTC
. | TRBJ2-7 | . | TRBV4-3 | CASSQDWPFYEQYF | TGCGCCAGCAGCCAAGATTGGCCATTCTACGAGCAGTACTTC
. | TRBJ2-2 | many | TRBV4-3 | CASSQDWPRLGELFF | TGCGCCAGCAGCCAAGATTGGCCGAGACTCGGGGAGCTGTTTTTT
. | TRBJ2-3 | . | TRBV6-1 | CASAGAGADTQYF | TGTGCCAGCGCAGGGGCTGGGGCAGATACGCAGTATTTT
TRBD2 | TRBJ2-7 | . | TRBV29-1 | CSVGWRGSYEQYF | TGCAGCGTTGGTTGGCGGGGGTCCTACGAGCAGTACTTC
TRBD2 | TRBJ2-2 | few | TRBV15 | CATSVPGGNTGELFF | TGTGCCACCAGCGTCCCGGGGGGTAACACCGGGGAGCTGTTTTTT
TRBD1 | TRBJ2-1 | few | TRBV6-1 | CASIKGTGEYNEQFF | TGTGCCAGCATCAAAGGGACAGGGGAGTACAATGAGCAGTTCTTC
TRBD1 | TRBJ2-3 | . | TRBV30 | CAGSLDRARTDTQYF | TGTGCCGGGAGCTTAGACAGGGCCCGCACAGATACGCAGTATTTT
. | TRBJ2-3 | few | TRBV29-1 | CSVEKGDTQYF | TGCAGCGTTGAGAAGGGGGATACGCAGTATTTT
TRBD2 | TRBJ2-1 | few | TRBV5-1 | CASSSTPPRSTSGIKQFF | TGCGCCAGCAGCTCGACCCCCCCGCGGTCGACTAGCGGGATAAAGCAGTTCTTC
. | TRBJ2-7 | few | TRBV12-3/TRBV12-4 | CASSMIDGPSYEQYF | TGTGCCAGCAGTATGATAGACGGACCTTCCTACGAGCAGTACTTC
. | TRBJ1-1 | few | TRBV7-6 | CASSADLNTEAFF | TGTGCCAGCAGCGCAGACCTGAACACTGAAGCTTTCTTT
. | TRBJ1-6 | . | TRBV12-3/TRBV12-4 | CASRGGRASPLHF | TGTGCCAGCAGGGGAGGGAGGGCCTCACCCCTCCACTTT
. | TRBJ2-1 | . | TRBV20-1 | CSAPNRANEQFF | TGCAGTGCTCCGAACAGGGCCAATGAGCAGTTCTTC
TRBD1 | TRBJ2-1 | few | TRBV12-3/TRBV12-4 | CASSSRQGHSYNEQFF | TGTGCCAGCAGCTCTCGACAGGGGCACTCCTACAATGAGCAGTTCTTC
TRBD2 | TRBJ2-5 | . | TRBV3-1 | CASSQLAGVWETQYF | TGTGCCAGCAGCCAACTAGCGGGAGTCTGGGAGACCCAGTACTTC